These 5 T cell receptor beta chains share one sample of origin, sequenced in a study of T-cell memory formation after mild COVID-19. TCRdb re-called the 5' RACE reads through MiXCR, storing one row per CDR3 protein. The sample records 100,000 to 150,000 distinct CDR3 sequences, about 5.9% being singletons. The source material was PBMCs or a T cell subset sorted from them (not recorded which). These receptors came from an adult woman who had mild COVID-19 (a few samples of this study predate the infection). Cell type and time point are not known.

This chain joins TRBV3-1 and TRBJ2-2; maybe TRBD1 (5 bases). With 4 bases removed from V and 0 bases from J, the gap between germline ends came to 15 bases. Germline CDR1 reads LGHDT; CDR2 reads YNNKEL (reference sequence). This CDR3 comprises 17 residues. The CDR3 sequence: CASSPLTGSPNTGELFF. CDR3 bases: TGTGCCAGCAGCCCGTTAACAGGATCTCCGAACACCGGGGAGCTGTTTTTT. Drawing the rest from reference TRBV3-1 and TRBJ2-2, the complete variable domain is DTAVSQTPKYLVTQMGNDKSIKCEQNLGHDTMYWYKQDSKKFLKIMFSYNNKELIINETVPNRFSPKSPDKAHLNLHINSLELGDSAVYFCASSPLTGSPNTGELFFGEGSRLTVL.

A few counts support this clonotype. V usage is TRBV20-1 and J usage is TRBJ2-7; 10 positions match TRBD1. CDR1 DFQATT and CDR2 SNEGSKA come from the germline V gene (reference sequence). The V gene end was trimmed by 0 bases and the J gene end by 6 bases; junction bases not matched to a gene: 5. This CDR3 region has 14 residues. The chain's CDR3 is CSARDPTGGSEQYF. Written as DNA, the CDR3 is TGCAGTGCTAGAGATCCGACAGGGGGCTCCGAGCAGTACTTC.

This clonotype was detected ten times or more. The chain is built from TRBV7-2 and TRBJ2-5, with 8 bases fitting TRBD2. The CDR3 covers 16 residues. Per germline, CDR1 SGHTA and CDR2 FQGNSA. Trimming removed 5 bases from V and 4 bases from J; junction bases left unmatched: 12. DNA of the CDR3: TGTGCCAGCAGCGCCTTAGGAGCGGGAGTTCTAGAGACCCAGTACTTC. It encodes CASSALGAGVLETQYF.

In this sample, this clonotype turned up a few times. The chain carries TRBV29-1 and TRBJ2-7, with D possibly TRBD1 on 6 matching bases. Trimming left V 1 base short and J 0 bases short, with 7 bases between. The CDR3 runs to 13 residues. Germline V gene sequence: CDR1 SQVTM, CDR2 ANQGSEA. The CDR3: CSVEGTASYEQYF. For the CDR3, the DNA is TGCAGCGTTGAAGGGACAGCCTCCTACGAGCAGTACTTC.

This clonotype was counted at least ten times. The gene calls are TRBV5-1 and TRBJ2-2; 7 bases agree with TRBD2. Germline V gives CDR1 SGHRS, CDR2 YFSETQ. The CDR3 contains 14 residues. The V segment lost 7 bases and the J segment 2 bases; nucleotides outside the gene matches: 5. The CDR3 nucleotides are TGCGCCAGCGCCCCGGGGGGAAACACCGGGGAGCTGTTTTTT. This encodes CASAPGGNTGELFF.